Following are 23 T cell receptor beta chains from one sample sequenced in a study of technical replicates of blood from several donors. TCRdb's table, derived via immunoSEQ multiplex PCR, lists solely in-frame clones and lacks some. The data show about 93,000 clones, around 96% seen once. Sequences were obtained from T cells isolated from PBMCs. These receptors all come from a human donor in good health.

This clone was observed a few times. The chain has TRBV7-6 and TRBJ1-1; D is unclear. The V gene lost 5 bases and the J gene lost 5 bases, with 12 bases spanning the gap. Germline V gene lookup returns CDR1 SGHVS and CDR2 FNYEAQ. The CDR3 runs to 13 residues. The DNA for the CDR3 is TGTGCCAGCAGCAAGCAAGAGAGGACTGAAGCTTTCTTT. The encoded protein is CASSKQERTEAFF.

V is TRBV29-1 and J is TRBJ2-1; D might be TRBD1 (6 bases). The CDR3 runs to 14 residues. Germline V gene lookup returns CDR1 SQVTM and CDR2 ANQGSEA. With 5 bases removed from V and 1 base from J, the gap between germline ends came to 12 bases. The DNA of the CDR3 is TGCAGCGTTACAGGGAGTCGTTCCTACAATGAGCAGTTCTTC. Translated, it gives CSVTGSRSYNEQFF.

V usage is TRBV6-1 and J usage is TRBJ2-7; TRBD1 matches 7 bases. The J segment lost 1 base and the V segment lost 7 bases, leaving 4 bases of the junction unmatched. The CDR3 length is 13 residues. CDR1 is MNHNS, CDR2 SASEGT, per germline. The CDR3 DNA reads TGTGCCAGCACCGAGGACAGGTCCTACGAGCAGTACTTC. It is translated as CASTEDRSYEQYF.

The chain combines TRBV28 with TRBJ2-7; 8 bases map to TRBD1. V shed 3 bases and J 2 bases; nucleotides not matched to a gene: 9. CDR1 and CDR2 (germline): MDHEN, SYDVKM. The CDR3 runs to 16 residues. As DNA, the CDR3 is TGTGCCAGCAGTTTGTACCTGACAGGGGACCCCTACGAGCAGTACTTC. Translating gives CASSLYLTGDPYEQYF. Full variable domain (rest looked up from reference TRBV28 and TRBJ2-7): DVKVTQSSRYLVKRTGEKVFLECVQDMDHENMFWYRQDPGLGLRLIYFSYDVKMKEKGDIPEGYSVSREKKERFSLILESASTNQTSMYLCASSLYLTGDPYEQYFGPGTRLTVT.

This sequence joins TRBV7-9 and TRBJ1-4; no firm D call. Germline V lookup: CDR1 SEHNR, CDR2 FQNEAQ (reference sequence). Deletions cut 1 base from V and 5 bases from J, with 14 bases between. The CDR3 runs 16 residues. The CDR3 loop reads CASSLGGEGSNEKLFF. The CDR3 coding sequence is TGTGCCAGCAGCTTAGGCGGCGAAGGATCCAATGAAAAACTGTTTTTT.

This clone was recorded once. This sequence joins TRBV27 and TRBJ2-3; TRBD2 matches at 7 bases. The CDR3 contains 13 residues. Germline V gene sequence: CDR1 MNHEY, CDR2 SMNVEV (reference sequence). Unmatched junction bases numbered 4, after V lost 7 bases and J lost 3 bases. The CDR3 DNA reads as TGTGCCAGCACGAGGGAGGGGACAGATACGCAGTATTTT. Translated, it gives CASTREGTDTQYF.

Comment on this clone: A read error may account for a junction end that differs from germline. The gene calls are TRBV2 and TRBJ1-1; perhaps TRBD1 as D (5 bases). Germline CDR1 is SNHLY and CDR2 is FYNNEI. The CDR3 length is 14 residues. In nucleotides, the CDR3 is TGTGCCAGCAGTGAAAGGGAGGGGAGCACTGCAGCTTTCTTT. It encodes CASSEREGSTAAFF.

The chain is built from TRBV10-3 and TRBJ1-1; tentative D call: TRBD1 (6 bases). Per germline, CDR1 ENHRY and CDR2 SYGVKD. The V and J ends lost 6 bases and 3 bases respectively, with 11 bases between them. The CDR3 loop spans 13 amino acids. Here the CDR3 reads CAIRPQGDTEAFF. In nucleotides, the CDR3 is TGTGCCATCAGGCCACAGGGAGACACTGAAGCTTTCTTT.

This clone was observed a single time. The chain recombines TRBV28 with TRBJ2-6, with D maybe TRBD2 (5 bases). Deletions cut 3 bases from V and 3 bases from J, with 9 bases between. Germline V gene sequence: CDR1 MDHEN, CDR2 SYDVKM. The CDR3 totals 15 residues. The CDR3 loop is CASSFPGNGANVLTF. In DNA form, the CDR3 reads TGTGCCAGCAGTTTTCCGGGGAATGGGGCCAACGTCCTGACTTTC.

The CDR3 spells CASNREGYEQYF. In nucleotides, the CDR3 is TGTGCCAGCAACAGGGAGGGCTACGAGCAGTACTTC. This chain joins TRBV28 and TRBJ2-7, with D possibly matching TRBD2 (7 bases). Germline CDR1 is MDHEN and CDR2 is SYDVKM. The CDR3 has 12 amino acids. The germline V and J ends were trimmed by 7 bases and 3 bases, with 10 bases remaining between them.

This chain connects TRBV18 to TRBJ2-7; 9 bases map to TRBD2. The CDR3 is 15 residues long. CDR1 is KGHSH, CDR2 LQKENI, per germline. V lost 1 base and J lost 3; bases outside the gene matches: 4. The chain's CDR3 is CASSPRLAGYYEQYF. The CDR3 DNA sequence: TGTGCCAGCTCACCACGTCTAGCGGGGTACTACGAGCAGTACTTC.

This sequence joins TRBV28 and TRBJ2-3, with D possibly TRBD1 on 6 matching bases. CDR1 and CDR2 from the germline V gene are MDHEN and SYDVKM. The CDR3 covers 12 residues. Trimming cost V 6 bases and J 6 bases, with 10 bases left between them. DNA for the CDR3: TGTGCCAGCAGACCCGACAGGGATACGCAGTATTTT. It yields the protein CASRPDRDTQYF.

Here the CDR3 DNA reads TGTGCCACCAGCACTACGGAGGGACTAGCGGGAGTCGAGCAGTACTTC. This sequence encodes CATSTTEGLAGVEQYF. The chain joins TRBV15 to TRBJ2-7, with 14 bases identical to TRBD2. CDR1 and CDR2 (germline): LNHNV, YYDKDF (reference sequence). V lost 4 bases and J lost 6; bases outside the gene matches: 8. This CDR3 has 16 amino acids.

A single count supports this clone. The rearrangement links TRBV2 to TRBJ1-1; 10 bases agree with TRBD1. The V gene end was trimmed by 8 bases and the J gene end by 1 base; junction bases not matched to a gene: 10. The CDR3 has 16 amino acids. The V gene's germline CDR1 is SNHLY and CDR2 FYNNEI. The CDR3 DNA reads TGTGCCAGCCCCCGCGGGACAGGGGCCGGGAACACTGAAGCTTTCTTT. The encoded protein is CASPRGTGAGNTEAFF.

V is TRBV6-1 and J is TRBJ1-5; tentative D call: TRBD1 (5 bases). Trimming removed 6 bases from V and 0 bases from J, with 12 bases in between. The CDR3 runs to 15 residues. CDR1 is MNHNS, CDR2 SASEGT, per germline. DNA for the CDR3: TGTGCCAGCAGCCAGACAGTTTATAGCAATCAGCCCCAGCATTTT. Protein: CASSQTVYSNQPQHF.

J is TRBJ2-1 and V is TRBV11-2; 12 bases are a match to TRBD2. Germline CDR1 SGHAT, CDR2 FQNNGV. The CDR3 covers 15 residues. Trimming removed 0 bases from V and 9 bases from J; junction bases left unmatched: 3. The CDR3 protein is CASSLELAGGGEQFF. For the CDR3, the DNA is TGTGCCAGCAGCTTAGAACTAGCGGGAGGAGGTGAGCAGTTCTTC.

The rearrangement uses TRBV2 and TRBJ1-1; D uncertain. The CDR3 extends over 14 amino acids. CDR1 SNHLY and CDR2 FYNNEI come from the germline V gene. V lost 0 bases to trimming and J lost 5 bases, with 10 bases between them. The CDR3 DNA sequence: TGTGCCAGCAGTGAAGCGCTTACGGGGACTGAAGCTTTCTTT. Amino acids: CASSEALTGTEAFF.

This chain connects TRBV7-8 to TRBJ2-1; D might be TRBD1 (5 bases). Trimming removed 2 bases from V and 4 bases from J, with 21 bases in between. The CDR3 spans 18 residues. In germline, CDR1 is SGHVS, CDR2 FQNEAQ. The CDR3, as DNA: TGTGCCAGCAGCTTACGTCCAGGCGGACACCCTCCTTACAATGAGCAGTTCTTC. This sequence encodes CASSLRPGGHPPYNEQFF.

The CDR3 nucleotides read TGTGCCAGCAGCTTTAGACTAGCGGGGGGGCCAGGATGGGATGAGCAGTTCTTC. Amino acids: CASSFRLAGGPGWDEQFF. This sequence joins TRBV7-9 and TRBJ2-1; TRBD2 matches at 14 bases. The CDR3 contains 18 residues. V was clipped by 3 bases and J by 8 bases; unmatched bases: 12. CDR1 and CDR2 (germline): SEHNR, FQNEAQ (reference sequence).

This clone was observed once. The V and J genes are TRBV6-5 and TRBJ1-5; D gene ambiguous. Germline V gene lookup returns CDR1 MNHEY and CDR2 SVGAGI. V was pared by 6 bases and J by 1 base, with 13 bases between. The CDR3 length is 15 residues. The CDR3 reads CASRRRGLSNQPQHF. In nucleotides, the CDR3 is TGTGCCAGCAGGCGACGGGGTTTAAGCAATCAGCCCCAGCATTTT.

The V call is TRBV5-1, the J call TRBJ2-1, with 8 bases lining up with TRBD2. The CDR3 spans 16 residues. Germline V lookup: CDR1 SGHRS, CDR2 YFSETQ. The ends lost 4 bases at V and 6 bases at J; junction bases unmatched: 12. CDR3 in amino acids: CASSHLTSDGGNEQFF. The DNA for the CDR3 is TGCGCCAGCAGCCACCTGACTAGCGACGGGGGCAATGAGCAGTTCTTC. Together with reference TRBV5-1 and TRBJ2-1, the CDR3 gives the full variable domain: KAGVTQTPRYLIKTRGQQVTLSCSPISGHRSVSWYQQTPGQGLQFLFEYFSETQRNKGNFPGRFSGRQFSNSRSEMNVSTLELGDSALYLCASSHLTSDGGNEQFFGPGTRLTVL.

V is TRBV28 and J is TRBJ1-4; no definite D call. This CDR3 has 14 amino acids. Trimming stripped 7 bases from V and 7 bases from J, with 16 bases between. The V gene's germline CDR1 is MDHEN and CDR2 SYDVKM. The CDR3 is CASTGSVGGEKLFF. Here the CDR3 DNA reads TGTGCCAGCACAGGCTCCGTTGGTGGTGAAAAACTGTTTTTT.

V is TRBV30 and J is TRBJ1-2, with 11 nucleotides matching TRBD1. The CDR3 runs to 15 residues. CDR1 is GTSNPN, CDR2 SVGIG, per germline (reference sequence). After removal of 3 bases from V and 8 bases from J, the junction contained 11 bases not matched to a gene. CDR3 bases: TGTGCCTGGAGAATTACTTCGGGGACAGGGGGAGGCTACACCTTC. Residues: CAWRITSGTGGGYTF.